This T cell receptor (beta chain) is drawn from a study of T cell repertoires in cytomegalovirus infection. About the research overall: A matching HLA type, together with CMV infection, was signaled by public TCR beta signatures.

J gave up 0 bases and V 5 bases, and 6 bases lay outside the gene matches. Germline V gene sequence: CDR1 LNHNV, CDR2 YYDKDF (reference sequence). The CDR3 length is 16 residues. For this clonotype: The antigen is unknown.

TCRdb fed the reads into MiXCR, producing one record per CDR3 protein. The sample lists 450,000 to 550,000 distinct CDR3 sequences, roughly 43% seen once, with about 39% in the top ten. Sequencing used cultured PBMCs, obtained from culture after CMV antigen stimulation. V usage is TRBV15 and J usage is TRBJ1-4; 7 bases align to TRBD1. The TCR originated in a human donor in good health (CMV status not recorded). Some clones in this sample may be carry-over from other donors' samples. CDR3 bases: TGTGCCACCAGCCGGGACAGAGCTGCAACTAATGAAAAACTGTTTTTT. It specifies CATSRDRAATNEKLFF.